The 5 T cell receptor beta chains reported below all come from one sample, sequenced in a study of Ad26.COV2.S vaccination and SARS-CoV-2 variants. Method: immunoSEQ multiplex PCR; TCRdb's copy keeps in-frame clones and lacks some. The table shows about 180,000 clones, with approximately 90% occurring only once. Sequences were derived from peripheral blood, sampled after recovery from COVID-19. These receptor sequences come from a human donor who had recovered from COVID-19.

J is TRBJ2-2 and V is TRBV19, with D tentatively TRBD1 (5 bases). Trimming took 7 bases from V and 5 from J, leaving 11 bases between them. The CDR3 spans 13 residues. Per the germline V gene, CDR1 is LNHDA and CDR2 is SQIVND (reference sequence). CDR3 region: CASNLPGTGELFF. The CDR3 DNA reads as TGTGCCAGTAATCTACCAGGGACCGGGGAGCTGTTTTTT.

The chain employs TRBV2 and TRBJ2-5; possible D gene TRBD2, 5 bases. Trimming left V 6 bases short and J 5 bases short, with 10 bases between. Germline assignment: CDR1 SNHLY and CDR2 FYNNEI. This CDR3 spans 12 amino acids. CDR3 coding DNA: TGTGCCAGCAGGAGGGATCTGGAGACCCAGTACTTC. It yields the protein CASRRDLETQYF. Looking up the rest from reference TRBV2 and TRBJ2-5 gives the full variable domain: EPEVTQTPSHQVTQMGQEVILRCVPISNHLYFYWYRQILGQKVEFLVSFYNNEISEKSEIFDDQFSVERPDGSNFTLKIRSTKLEDSAMYFCASRRDLETQYFGPGTRLLVL.

Of note for this clone: Other nucleotide sequences in the sample specify the same CDR3. The chain employs TRBV7-2 and TRBJ2-5; D remains unclear. Germline V gene sequence: CDR1 SGHTA, CDR2 FQGNSA. Trimming removed 4 bases at V and 5 bases at J, with 5 bases between. The CDR3 contains 11 residues. The CDR3 DNA sequence: TGTGCCAGCAGCTCCGGGGAGACCCAGTACTTC. Encoded protein: CASSSGETQYF.

This clone has a handful of counts. J is TRBJ2-3 and V is TRBV3-1 (or the pseudogene TRBV3-2), with 13 bases lining up with TRBD2. This CDR3 contains 14 residues. Germline V gene data show CDR1 as LGHDT and CDR2 as YNNKEL (reference sequence). V trimming: 4 bases; J trimming: 6 bases; junction bases outside the gene matches: 1. CDR3 sequence reads: CASSRLAGGDTQYF. The CDR3 bases are TGTGCCAGCAGCCGACTAGCGGGAGGCGATACGCAGTATTTT.

The V and J genes are TRBV10-3 and TRBJ2-5, with D perhaps matching TRBD1 (6 bases). This CDR3 has 14 residues. Deletions cut 11 bases from V and 4 bases from J, with 20 bases between. CDR1 and CDR2 (germline): ENHRY, SYGVKD. The CDR3 loop is CASRQAADGETQYF. CDR3 sequence (DNA): TGTGCCTCCCGACAGGCCGCGGATGGAGAGACCCAGTACTTC.